This section outlines one T cell receptor (beta chain) sequence together with its context. The sample is drawn from a study of tumor T cells in aggressive B-cell lymphoma. The CDR3 sequence is 16 residues long. Germline CDR1 reads SGHTA; CDR2 reads FQGNSA. V was cut by 2 bases and J by 8 bases, with 21 bases left in between. Produced via immunoSEQ multiplex PCR; TCRdb's table is partial and in-frame only. The sample yields 10,000 or so clones, around 90% seen once. The clonotype was recovered from an adult with diffuse large B cell lymphoma. Specimen: tumor tissue. V is TRBV7-2 and J is TRBJ1-2; possibly TRBD1 for D (5 bases). The CDR3 sequence: CASSLLAGRDEEGYTF. In DNA, the CDR3 is TGTGCCAGCAGCTTACTGGCTGGCAGGGATGAAGAAGGCTACACCTTC.